One T cell receptor (beta chain) is described in this entry. Its antigen is currently unknown. Trimming took 10 bases from V and 2 from J; bases not matched to a gene: 3. CDR1 and CDR2 (germline): SNHLY, FYNNEI. The CDR3 spans 12 residues. Tissue from the graft was processed to free its intraepithelial and lamina propria lymphocytes. The sample is drawn from a study of graft-versus-host responses after intestinal transplantation. Study information: All of the recipients had induction that used anti-thymocyte globulin, then tacrolimus and steroids for approximately 3 years.

Study results and limitations: Recipient marrow showed GvH clones, some seen first in ileum or blood. Across patients carrying graft-donor T cell macrochimerism, allografts held high graft-versus-host to host-versus-graft clonal ratios.

Libraries were prepared by immunoSEQ multiplex PCR; TCRdb keeps only in-frame clonotypes and omits some of them. This table has about 22,000 clones, roughly 79% appearing once. The origin of this receptor is a human patient who received an intestinal transplant, so some T cells may come from the graft donor. The chain combines TRBV2 with TRBJ2-5; 8 nucleotides align to TRBD1. The sample consisted of ileum tissue, taken 12 days after intestinal transplant. CDR3 DNA: TGTGCCACCCGGGACAGGCAAGAGACCCAGTACTTC. Translating it yields CATRDRQETQYF.